These 13 T cell receptor beta chains came from one sample sequenced in a study of graft-versus-host responses after intestinal transplantation. The assay was immunoSEQ multiplex PCR, and TCRdb's table has in-frame clones only and misses some. The repertoire includes tens of thousands of clones, around 96% of them detected once, and around 0.57% sits in the top ten. Their antigen targets remain unknown. The sequencing used unstimulated CD8+ T cells sorted from spleen or lymph node cells, collected before intestinal transplant. These receptor sequences come from a human donor who received an intestinal transplant.

A single count supports this clone. The chain recombines TRBV5-6 with TRBJ2-1; D is unclear. The CDR3 consists of 12 residues. Germline V CDR1 and CDR2: SGHDT, YYEEEE. V gave up 0 bases and J gave up 8 bases, with 6 bases separating them. In DNA, the CDR3 is TGTGCCAGCAGCTTGGCGGACGATGAGCAGTTCTTC. Its translation: CASSLADDEQFF.

This clone was seen only once. V and J are TRBV27 and TRBJ2-3; D call uncertain. Trimming took 3 bases from V and 4 from J, leaving 2 bases between them. Germline V gives CDR1 MNHEY, CDR2 SMNVEV (reference sequence). The CDR3 runs 11 residues. CDR3 protein: CASSFADTQYF. The CDR3, as DNA: TGTGCCAGCAGTTTTGCAGATACGCAGTATTTT.

V and J are TRBV10-3 and TRBJ2-3, with D possibly matching TRBD1 (5 bases). The germline gives CDR1 ENHRY, CDR2 SYGVKD. The CDR3 has 16 amino acids. The V end lost 3 bases, the J end lost 2 bases, and 15 bases lay between the germline ends. CDR3 DNA: TGTGCCATCAGTGATAGGGGCGGAACGGACACAGATACGCAGTATTTT. It is translated as CAISDRGGTDTDTQYF.

The gene calls are TRBV27 and TRBJ1-2; possible D gene TRBD1, 5 bases. Trimming took 2 bases from V and 0 from J, leaving 7 bases between them. CDR3 length: 14 residues. Germline values: CDR1 MNHEY, CDR2 SMNVEV (reference sequence). CDR3 sequence (DNA): TGTGCCAGCAGTTTAGGGGGGTCTAACTATGGCTACACCTTC. Protein: CASSLGGSNYGYTF.

The rearrangement joins TRBV18 to TRBJ1-4; possible D gene TRBD1, 5 bases. CDR1 is KGHSH and CDR2 is LQKENI in the germline V gene. V was clipped by 6 bases and J by 5 bases, with 13 bases between them. The CDR3 is 14 amino acids. The CDR3 loop reads CASSSSDRNEKLFF. The CDR3, as DNA: TGTGCCAGCTCGTCCTCCGACAGAAATGAAAAACTGTTTTTT.

The V and J genes are TRBV15 and TRBJ1-5; no clear D. Germline V lookup: CDR1 LNHNV, CDR2 YYDKDF (reference sequence). The CDR3 is 12 residues long. Trimming stripped 0 bases from V and 4 bases from J, with 1 base between. The chain's CDR3 is CATSRENQPQHF. The CDR3 nucleotides read TGTGCCACCAGCAGAGAAAATCAGCCCCAGCATTTT. Together with reference TRBV15 and TRBJ1-5, the CDR3 gives the full variable domain: DAMVIQNPRYQVTQFGKPVTLSCSQTLNHNVMYWYQQKSSQAPKLLFHYYDKDFNNEADTPDNFQSRRPNTSFCFLDIRSPGLGDTAMYLCATSRENQPQHFGDGTRLSIL.

This clone was seen only once. This rearrangement joins TRBV19 to TRBJ2-2; TRBD1 matches at 7 bases. The CDR3 sequence is 16 residues long. V was pared by 3 bases and J by 3 bases, with 7 bases of the junction left unmatched. In germline, CDR1 is LNHDA, CDR2 SQIVND (reference sequence). The CDR3: CASSIPTGPHTGELFF. The CDR3 DNA sequence: TGTGCCAGTAGTATCCCGACAGGGCCACACACCGGGGAGCTGTTTTTT.

V gene TRBV9 combines with J gene TRBJ1-4; possible D gene TRBD1, 5 bases. Germline CDR1 and CDR2: SGDLS and YYNGEE. The CDR3 runs 15 residues. V was clipped by 4 bases and J by 5 bases, with 15 bases between them. For the CDR3, the DNA is TGTGCCAGCAGCCCCGGGGGGAGGGCCAATGAAAAACTGTTTTTT. Translation: CASSPGGRANEKLFF.

For the CDR3, the DNA is TGTGCCAGCAGTTCCCCGAGCACCTACAATGAGCAGTTCTTC. Encoded protein: CASSSPSTYNEQFF. The chain recombines TRBV27 with TRBJ2-1; D not resolved. V lost 4 bases to trimming and J lost 2 bases, with 9 bases between them. The CDR3 spans 14 residues. Germline V gene data show CDR1 as MNHEY and CDR2 as SMNVEV (reference sequence).

The V and J genes are TRBV15 and TRBJ2-1; 7 bases are a match to TRBD1. The germline V gene encodes CDR1 LNHNV and CDR2 YYDKDF (reference sequence). The trim removed 3 bases at V and 7 bases at J, leaving 9 bases unmatched. The length of the CDR3 is 15 residues. CDR3 in DNA: TGTGCCACCAGCAGTCCGATTTACAGGGGTAATGAGCAGTTCTTC. Amino acid sequence: CATSSPIYRGNEQFF.

This sequence joins TRBV5-5 and TRBJ1-2; D possibly corresponds to TRBD1 (6 bases). Germline V gene data show CDR1 as SGHKS and CDR2 as YYEKEE (reference sequence). This CDR3 has 13 amino acids. V lost 5 bases to trimming and J lost 2 bases, with 10 bases between them. In DNA form, the CDR3 reads TGTGCCAGCAGACCCGACAGGAACTATGGCTACACCTTC. As protein: CASRPDRNYGYTF.

The chain has TRBV11-2 and TRBJ1-1; TRBD1 agrees at 11 bases. The CDR3 is made up of 18 amino acids. V was clipped by 3 bases and J by 2 bases; unmatched bases: 11. The germline gives CDR1 SGHAT, CDR2 FQNNGV. The CDR3 region has the DNA TGTGCCAGCAGCTTCCCCATTACGGACAGGGGGCAAAACACTGAAGCTTTCTTT. This codes for CASSFPITDRGQNTEAFF.

The chain recombines TRBV9 with TRBJ2-1; a weak D match, TRBD2 (7 bases). Germline V gene sequence: CDR1 SGDLS, CDR2 YYNGEE. Trimming removed 2 bases from V and 0 bases from J, with 15 bases in between. CDR3 length equals 17 residues. The CDR3 reads CASSVSRGASSYNEQFF. The CDR3 region has the DNA TGTGCCAGCAGCGTTTCCCGGGGGGCGAGCTCCTACAATGAGCAGTTCTTC.